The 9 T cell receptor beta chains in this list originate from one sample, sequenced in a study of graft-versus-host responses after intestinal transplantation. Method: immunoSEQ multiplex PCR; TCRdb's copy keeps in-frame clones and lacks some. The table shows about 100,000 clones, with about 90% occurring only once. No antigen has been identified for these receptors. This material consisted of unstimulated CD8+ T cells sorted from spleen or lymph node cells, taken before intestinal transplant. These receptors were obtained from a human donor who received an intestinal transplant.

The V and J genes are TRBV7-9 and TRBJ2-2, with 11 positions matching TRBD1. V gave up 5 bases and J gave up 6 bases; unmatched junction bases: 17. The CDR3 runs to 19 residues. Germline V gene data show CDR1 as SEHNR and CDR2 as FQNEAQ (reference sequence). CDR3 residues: CASSPVAAREGQGAGELFF. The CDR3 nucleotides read TGTGCCAGCAGCCCCGTAGCGGCGCGAGAGGGACAGGGGGCCGGGGAGCTGTTTTTT.

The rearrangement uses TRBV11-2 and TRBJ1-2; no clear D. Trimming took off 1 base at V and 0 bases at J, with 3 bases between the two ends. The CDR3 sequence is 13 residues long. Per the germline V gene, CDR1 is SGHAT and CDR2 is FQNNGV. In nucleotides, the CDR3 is TGTGCCAGCAGCTTAGCGGCTAACTATGGCTACACCTTC. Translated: CASSLAANYGYTF.

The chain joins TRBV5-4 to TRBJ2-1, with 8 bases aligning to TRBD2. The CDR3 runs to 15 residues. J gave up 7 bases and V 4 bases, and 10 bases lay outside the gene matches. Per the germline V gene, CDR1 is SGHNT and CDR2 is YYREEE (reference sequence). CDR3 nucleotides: TGTGCCAGCAGCCGTGAAGCGGGAGCATCAAATGAGCAGTTCTTC. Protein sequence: CASSREAGASNEQFF.

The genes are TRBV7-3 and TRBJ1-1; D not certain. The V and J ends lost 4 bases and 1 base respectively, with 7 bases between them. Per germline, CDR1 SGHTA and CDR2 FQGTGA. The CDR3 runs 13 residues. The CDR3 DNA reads TGTGCCAGCAGCTCATTAGAGAACACTGAAGCTTTCTTT. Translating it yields CASSSLENTEAFF.

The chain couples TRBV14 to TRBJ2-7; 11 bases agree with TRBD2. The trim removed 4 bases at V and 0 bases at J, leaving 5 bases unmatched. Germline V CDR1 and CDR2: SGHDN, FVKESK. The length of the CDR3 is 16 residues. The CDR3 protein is CASSPGLAGASYEQYF. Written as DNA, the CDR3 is TGTGCCAGCAGCCCTGGACTAGCGGGTGCCTCCTACGAGCAGTACTTC.

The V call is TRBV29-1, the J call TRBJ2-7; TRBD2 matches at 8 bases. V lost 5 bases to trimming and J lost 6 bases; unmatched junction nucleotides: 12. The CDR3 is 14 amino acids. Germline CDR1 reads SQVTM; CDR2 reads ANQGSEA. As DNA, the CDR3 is TGCAGCGTTCTCTCCGGGACTAGGGCCGGCGAGCAGTACTTC. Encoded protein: CSVLSGTRAGEQYF.

The CDR3 DNA reads TGTGCCAGCAGCTTTTACAGGGGAGTGAACACTGAAGCTTTCTTT. It specifies CASSFYRGVNTEAFF. This sequence joins TRBV5-6 and TRBJ1-1, with TRBD1 matching over 7 bases. CDR1 SGHDT and CDR2 YYEEEE come from the germline V gene. The CDR3 consists of 15 residues. J lost 0 bases, V lost 2 bases, and 4 bases had no gene match.

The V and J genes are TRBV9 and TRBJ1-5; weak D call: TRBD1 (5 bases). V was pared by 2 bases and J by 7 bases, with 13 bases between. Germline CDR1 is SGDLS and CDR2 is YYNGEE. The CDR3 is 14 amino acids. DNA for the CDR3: TGTGCCAGCAGCGTTTCTGACAGCAGACAGCCCCAGCATTTT. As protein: CASSVSDSRQPQHF.

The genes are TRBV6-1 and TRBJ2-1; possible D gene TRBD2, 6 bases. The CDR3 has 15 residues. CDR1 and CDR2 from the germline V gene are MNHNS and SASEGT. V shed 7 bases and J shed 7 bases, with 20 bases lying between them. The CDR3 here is CASTLSGEEGNEQFF. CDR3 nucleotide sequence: TGTGCCAGCACCCTAAGTGGGGAGGAGGGGAATGAGCAGTTCTTC.